This passage covers 30 T cell receptor beta chains from one sample sequenced in a study of CD8+ T cells in alopecia areata. Specified treatment: oral pan-JAK inhibitor, 5-10 mg twice daily. Extraction of RNA preceded its reverse transcription into cDNA, which served as the sequencing template. Generated by immunoSEQ multiplex PCR, the TCRdb table keeps only in-frame clones and is missing some. Of about 200,000 clones detected, about two fifths appear once; the ten largest clones hold around 0.48%. Material: CD4+ T cells sorted from blood, obtained between weeks 30 and 35, from a patient treated with tofacitinib. These receptors were obtained from a human donor with alopecia areata.

The sample holds a few counts of this clone. The chain uses TRBV30 and TRBJ1-5; unclear D gene. Trimming took 2 bases from V and 7 from J, leaving 12 bases between them. Per germline, CDR1 GTSNPN and CDR2 SVGIG (reference sequence). CDR3 length equals 13 residues. The DNA for the CDR3 is TGTGCCTGGAGTTTAAGGGAGAACCAGCCCCAGCATTTT. Residues: CAWSLRENQPQHF.

The V gene is TRBV30, the J gene TRBJ1-4; TRBD1 agrees at 10 bases. Looked up from germline, CDR1 is GTSNPN and CDR2 is SVGIG (reference sequence). CDR3 length: 15 amino acids. J was trimmed by 0 bases and V by 3 bases; bases with no gene match: 1. CDR3 DNA: TGTGCCTGGAGCGGACAGGGGGCAACTAATGAAAAACTGTTTTTT. It codes for CAWSGQGATNEKLFF. Complete variable domain (other parts from reference TRBV30 and TRBJ1-4): SQTIHQWPATLVQPVGSPLSLECTVEGTSNPNLYWYRQAAGRGLQLLFYSVGIGQISSEVPQNLSASRPQDRQFILSSKKLLLSDSGFYLCAWSGQGATNEKLFFGSGTQLSVL.

This clone has more than one count but fewer than ten. This chain links TRBV19 with TRBJ1-2; D possibly corresponds to TRBD1 (5 bases). The CDR3 runs to 11 residues. Trimming shortened V by 7 bases and J by 5 bases, and 8 bases separated the two germline ends. Germline CDR1 reads LNHDA; CDR2 reads SQIVND (reference sequence). CDR3 DNA: TGTGCCAGTACGGCAGGGTATGGCTACACCTTC. Translating gives CASTAGYGYTF.

CDR3 bases: TGTGCCAGCAACGACAGACGAGGTGGGCAGTACTTC. Translating it yields CASNDRRGGQYF. The chain carries TRBV25-1 and TRBJ2-7, with a possible D match to TRBD1 (5 bases). Trimming left V 7 bases short and J 9 bases short, with 16 bases between. The CDR3 extends over 12 amino acids. The V gene's germline CDR1 is MGHDK and CDR2 SYGVNS.

The chain combines TRBV13 with TRBJ1-1, with D unresolved. The CDR3 is 19 residues long. Between the trimmed V and J ends, which lost 1 base and 9 bases, there was a span of 30 bases. The V gene's germline CDR1 is PRHDT and CDR2 FYEKMQ (reference sequence). CDR3 sequence: CASSLARVRVGFRMEKAFF. CDR3 sequence (DNA): TGTGCCAGCAGCTTAGCTCGTGTAAGGGTTGGTTTTCGGATGGAGAAAGCTTTCTTT.

This clone was detected a few times. V and J are TRBV4-1 and TRBJ2-6, with D maybe TRBD1 (5 bases). V dropped 0 bases and J dropped 0 bases, with 15 bases sitting between them. The CDR3 spans 19 residues. In germline, CDR1 is MGHRA, CDR2 YSYEKL. The CDR3 protein is CASSQDLWQGHSGANVLTF. The CDR3 DNA is TGCGCCAGCAGCCAAGATCTTTGGCAGGGCCACTCTGGGGCCAACGTCCTGACTTTC.

This clone was seen only a few times. The rearrangement joins TRBV9 to TRBJ2-2; 8 bases fit TRBD1. Germline CDR1 is SGDLS and CDR2 is YYNGEE. V lost 3 bases to trimming and J lost 5 bases; unmatched junction nucleotides: 6. The CDR3 runs 15 residues. The CDR3 DNA reads as TGTGCCAGCAGCGCCAGACAGGGGTCGACCGGGGAGCTGTTTTTT. Encoded protein: CASSARQGSTGELFF.

The chain carries TRBV9 and TRBJ2-3, with D perhaps matching TRBD2 (6 bases). CDR1 and CDR2 from the germline V gene are SGDLS and YYNGEE. The CDR3 covers 15 residues. V lost 4 bases to trimming and J lost 6 bases, with 18 bases between them. CDR3 protein: CASSPLPPGLDTQYF. The CDR3 DNA reads TGTGCCAGCAGCCCTCTCCCTCCGGGACTCGATACGCAGTATTTT.

The rearrangement joins TRBV4-2 to TRBJ2-7; D may be TRBD2 (5 bases). The CDR3 consists of 16 residues. V lost 1 base and J lost 3, with 16 bases in between. CDR1 is LGHNA, CDR2 YNFKEQ, per germline. The chain's CDR3 is CASSQVRDTTNYEQYF. The CDR3 DNA is TGTGCCAGCAGCCAAGTACGGGATACAACCAACTACGAGCAGTACTTC.

In its sample, this clone was seen a few times. CDR3 region: CATSRRTGGNYGYTF. The CDR3 nucleotides read TGTGCCACCAGCAGACGGACAGGGGGTAACTATGGCTACACCTTC. The chain employs TRBV15 and TRBJ1-2; TRBD1 matches 10 bases. V lost 2 bases and J lost 1; bases outside the gene matches: 1. The CDR3 totals 15 residues. Germline V CDR1 and CDR2: LNHNV, YYDKDF (reference sequence). The whole variable domain, filled in from reference TRBV15 and TRBJ1-2, reads DAMVIQNPRYQVTQFGKPVTLSCSQTLNHNVMYWYQQKSSQAPKLLFHYYDKDFNNEADTPDNFQSRRPNTSFCFLDIRSPGLGDTAMYLCATSRRTGGNYGYTFGSGTRLTVV.

The rearrangement uses TRBV9 and TRBJ2-1; 8 bases fit TRBD2. The CDR3 spans 15 residues. Germline V CDR1 and CDR2: SGDLS, YYNGEE. Losses at the gene ends were 0 bases for V and 3 bases for J; bases not matched to a gene: 2. CDR3 in amino acids: CASSVDSGVYNEQFF. The DNA of the CDR3 is TGTGCCAGCAGCGTAGATAGCGGGGTCTACAATGAGCAGTTCTTC.

V is TRBV10-3 and J is TRBJ1-1; D unresolved. Trimming removed 6 bases at V and 1 base at J, with 9 bases between. This CDR3 spans 13 amino acids. Per the germline V gene, CDR1 is ENHRY and CDR2 is SYGVKD. The CDR3 coding sequence is TGTGCCATCAGCCCCGCACAGAACACTGAAGCTTTCTTT. It specifies CAISPAQNTEAFF.

The sample holds a few counts of this clone. J is TRBJ2-7 and V is TRBV6-5; weak D call: TRBD2 (5 bases). The germline CDR1 and CDR2 sequences are MNHEY and SVGAGI. CDR3 size: 13 residues. The ends were cut back, 4 bases at V and 3 bases at J, with 10 bases in the middle. CDR3 sequence (DNA): TGTGCCAGCAGTTTCGAGGGATTCTACGAGCAGTACTTC. Its protein product is CASSFEGFYEQYF.

The chain joins TRBV14 to TRBJ2-6; no firm D call. This CDR3 has 17 amino acids. Germline V gene data show CDR1 as SGHDN and CDR2 as FVKESK. Trimming cost V 0 bases and J 0 bases, with 9 bases left between them. The CDR3 nucleotides read TGTGCCAGCAGCCAAGAGTATAGGCACTCTGGGGCCAACGTCCTGACTTTC. Amino acids: CASSQEYRHSGANVLTF.

The rearrangement uses TRBV7-8 and TRBJ1-4; D not resolved. The V end was cut by 6 bases, the J end by 1 base, with 12 bases between. Per the germline V gene, CDR1 is SGHVS and CDR2 is FQNEAQ. CDR3 length equals 15 residues. CDR3 nucleotides: TGTGCCAGCAGTTATAAGACGGGAACTAATGAAAAACTGTTTTTT. Protein: CASSYKTGTNEKLFF.

This clone was observed a handful of times. The genes are TRBV30 and TRBJ1-1, with D uncertain. Germline CDR1 reads GTSNPN; CDR2 reads SVGIG (reference sequence). V was clipped by 2 bases and J by 4 bases, with 8 bases between them. The CDR3 spans 12 residues. CDR3 DNA sequence: TGTGCCTGGAGTCCGGTCACCACTGAAGCTTTCTTT. This sequence encodes CAWSPVTTEAFF.

The chain employs TRBV5-1 and TRBJ2-7; D remains unclear. The CDR3 consists of 14 residues. Germline CDR1 reads SGHRS; CDR2 reads YFSETQ. Trimming removed 4 bases at V and 3 bases at J, with 14 bases between. This chain's CDR3 is CASSLGSYLYEQYF. The CDR3, as DNA: TGCGCCAGCAGCCTGGGCAGTTATCTCTACGAGCAGTACTTC.

V usage is TRBV5-1 and J usage is TRBJ2-7; a possible D gene is TRBD1 (6 bases). The CDR3 is 12 residues long. Germline CDR1 is SGHRS and CDR2 is YFSETQ. V lost 4 bases and J 5 bases, leaving 10 bases between the germline ends. The CDR3, as DNA: TGCGCCAGCAGCATACACAGGGACGAGCAGTACTTC. It codes for CASSIHRDEQYF. Based on the CDR3 plus reference TRBV5-1 and TRBJ2-7, the full variable domain is KAGVTQTPRYLIKTRGQQVTLSCSPISGHRSVSWYQQTPGQGLQFLFEYFSETQRNKGNFPGRFSGRQFSNSRSEMNVSTLELGDSALYLCASSIHRDEQYFGPGTRLTVT.

The chain is built from TRBV7-3 and TRBJ2-2; D is undetermined. Germline V gene sequence: CDR1 SGHTA, CDR2 FQGTGA. The CDR3 runs 15 residues. Trimming removed 1 base at V and 4 bases at J, with 10 bases between. For the CDR3, the DNA is TGTGCCAGCAGCTTAAGTGGTCCTCCCACCGGGGAGCTGTTTTTT. It translates to CASSLSGPPTGELFF.

This sequence joins TRBV9 and TRBJ2-1, with TRBD2 matching over 11 bases. The trim removed 0 bases at V and 7 bases at J, leaving 6 bases unmatched. This CDR3 has 16 residues. The V gene's germline CDR1 is SGDLS and CDR2 YYNGEE. CDR3 protein: CASSVDASGGLNEQFF. The CDR3 nucleotides are TGTGCCAGCAGCGTAGACGCTAGCGGGGGGTTGAATGAGCAGTTCTTC.

The rearrangement uses TRBV6-1 and TRBJ1-6; TRBD1 matches at 10 bases. The length of the CDR3 is 15 residues. The V gene end was trimmed by 4 bases and the J gene end by 7 bases; junction bases not matched to a gene: 4. Germline lookup yields CDR1 MNHNS and CDR2 SASEGT. This chain's CDR3 is CASSVWTGGNSPLHF. The CDR3 DNA follows: TGTGCCAGCAGTGTCTGGACAGGGGGAAATTCACCCCTCCACTTT.

This clone has only a few counts. The rearrangement joins TRBV6-6 to TRBJ1-4; the D is unclear. Germline-derived CDR1 and CDR2 are MNHNY and SVGAGI (reference sequence). This CDR3 has 15 residues. V lost 3 bases, J lost 2 bases, and 10 bases lay in between. CDR3 coding DNA: TGTGCCAGCAGTTATGTCCGCGGGACTAATGAAAAACTGTTTTTT. Translated: CASSYVRGTNEKLFF.

The table lists this clone with a few counts. The rearrangement joins TRBV4-1 to TRBJ1-5; D is unclear. With 0 bases removed from V and 7 bases from J, the gap between germline ends came to 13 bases. Germline lookup yields CDR1 MGHRA and CDR2 YSYEKL. The CDR3 length is 15 residues. The CDR3 DNA is TGCGCCAGCAGCCAAGAACAAGGACTCGCCCAGCCCCAGCATTTT. Encoded protein: CASSQEQGLAQPQHF.

This chain links TRBV6-5 with TRBJ2-4, with a possible D match to TRBD1 (5 bases). Between the trimmed V and J ends, which lost 5 bases and 6 bases, there was a span of 8 bases. The CDR3 extends over 12 amino acids. The germline CDR1 and CDR2 sequences are MNHEY and SVGAGI. The CDR3 region has the DNA TGTGCCAGCAGTGATCAGGGAAACATTCAGTACTTC. As protein: CASSDQGNIQYF.

A few counts support this clone. The gene calls are TRBV10-3 and TRBJ2-1, with D unclear. The CDR3 loop spans 11 amino acids. Germline loops: CDR1 ENHRY, CDR2 SYGVKD. Trimming cost V 6 bases and J 7 bases, with 7 bases left between them. The CDR3 nucleotides are TGTGCCATCAGCGTTACGAATGAGCAGTTCTTC. Its translation: CAISVTNEQFF.

The chain combines TRBV7-9 with TRBJ2-2; 8 bases match TRBD2. Germline-derived CDR1 and CDR2 are SEHNR and FQNEAQ (reference sequence). J lost 7 bases, V lost 5 bases, and 12 bases had no gene match. The CDR3 runs to 16 residues. CDR3 in DNA: TGTGCCAGCAGCCAAACCCGGGGGGGCCTTGGCGGGGAGCTGTTTTTT. Protein: CASSQTRGGLGGELFF. Variable domain in full (rest from reference TRBV7-9 and TRBJ2-2): DTGVSQNPRHKITKRGQNVTFRCDPISEHNRLYWYRQTLGQGPEFLTYFQNEAQLEKSRLLSDRFSAERPKGSFSTLEIQRTEQGDSAMYLCASSQTRGGLGGELFFGEGSRLTVL.

This clone has just a few counts. This CDR3 is also generated by other DNA sequences in the sample. This chain connects TRBV6-6 to TRBJ2-7; possibly TRBD1 for D (6 bases). The CDR3 runs to 15 residues. The germline V gene has CDR1 MNHNY and CDR2 SVGAGI (reference sequence). Deletions cut 0 bases from V and 0 bases from J, with 9 bases between. As DNA, the CDR3 is TGTGCCAGCAGTTACTCCCAGGGGTCCTCCTACGAGCAGTACTTC. This codes for CASSYSQGSSYEQYF.

In DNA, the CDR3 is TGTGCCAGCAGCTTAGATGGATCAGTCACTGAAGCTTTCTTT. It codes for CASSLDGSVTEAFF. The chain carries TRBV7-9 and TRBJ1-1, with no clear D. V was clipped by 1 base and J by 4 bases, with 10 bases between them. Germline loops: CDR1 SEHNR, CDR2 FQNEAQ (reference sequence). The CDR3 extends over 14 amino acids.

This clone turned up a few times. This CDR3 is CASTTSGYEQYF. The DNA for the CDR3 is TGTGCCAGCACCACGAGTGGATACGAGCAGTACTTC. The chain has TRBV6-5 and TRBJ2-7; D is undetermined. Germline values: CDR1 MNHEY, CDR2 SVGAGI. The CDR3 spans 12 residues. Trimming pared 7 bases from V and 4 bases from J, leaving 11 bases between.

The chain combines TRBV30 with TRBJ1-1, with D tentatively TRBD1 (5 bases). Between the trimmed V and J ends, which lost 2 bases and 5 bases, there was a span of 18 bases. Germline CDR1 reads GTSNPN; CDR2 reads SVGIG (reference sequence). The CDR3 totals 15 residues. The CDR3 loop is CAWSKKGIASTEAFF. The DNA of the CDR3 is TGTGCCTGGAGTAAGAAGGGGATCGCTTCGACTGAAGCTTTCTTT. The variable domain in full, completed from reference TRBV30 and TRBJ1-1, reads SQTIHQWPATLVQPVGSPLSLECTVEGTSNPNLYWYRQAAGRGLQLLFYSVGIGQISSEVPQNLSASRPQDRQFILSSKKLLLSDSGFYLCAWSKKGIASTEAFFGQGTRLTVV.